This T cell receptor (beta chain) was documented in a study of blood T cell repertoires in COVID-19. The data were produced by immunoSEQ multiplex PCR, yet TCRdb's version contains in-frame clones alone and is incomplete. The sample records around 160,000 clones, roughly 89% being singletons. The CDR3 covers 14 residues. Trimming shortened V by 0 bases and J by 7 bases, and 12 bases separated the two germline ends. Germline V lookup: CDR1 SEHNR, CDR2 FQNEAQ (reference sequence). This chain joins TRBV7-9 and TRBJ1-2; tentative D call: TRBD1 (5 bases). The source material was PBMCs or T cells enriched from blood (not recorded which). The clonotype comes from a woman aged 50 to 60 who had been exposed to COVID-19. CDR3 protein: CASSLAGEQGGYTF. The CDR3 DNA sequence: TGTGCCAGCAGCTTAGCCGGAGAGCAGGGTGGCTACACCTTC.